The 7 T cell receptor beta chains given below trace back to one sample, sequenced in a study of shared clonotypes between healthy human individuals. The repertoire was sequenced with immunoSEQ multiplex PCR; TCRdb's copy has only in-frame clones and lacks some. The table records roughly 2 million clones, roughly 95% of them present only once. Cells designated naive CD8 were CD45RO-negative and were positively selected for CCR7, with terminally differentiated effector memory CD45RA+ cells excluded. The specimen sequenced was naive CD8+ T cells sorted from blood. Receptors were obtained from a man aged 18 to 30 in good health.

The V call is TRBV5-6, the J call TRBJ1-1; D uncertain. The V gene's germline CDR1 is SGHDT and CDR2 YYEEEE. Trimming left V 4 bases short and J 2 bases short, with 12 bases between. This CDR3 region has 14 residues. In nucleotides, the CDR3 is TGTGCCAGCAGCGAGACACGTCCTAACACTGAAGCTTTCTTT. This translates into CASSETRPNTEAFF.

As to this clone: The same CDR3 arises from other DNA sequences in this sample as well. The chain links TRBV13 to TRBJ2-7; D ambiguous. The ends were cut back, 5 bases at V and 4 bases at J, with 9 bases in the middle. Germline V CDR1 and CDR2: PRHDT, FYEKMQ (reference sequence). The length of the CDR3 is 12 residues. CDR3 in amino acids: CASSPSSYEQYF. DNA for the CDR3: TGTGCCAGCAGCCCCTCATCTTACGAGCAGTACTTC.

This clone was recorded only once. V is TRBV10-1 and J is TRBJ2-7, with a tentative D call TRBD1 (6 bases). Germline V gives CDR1 WNHNN, CDR2 SYGVQD (reference sequence). With 7 bases removed from V and 3 bases from J, the gap between germline ends came to 22 bases. The CDR3 has 16 residues. The CDR3 here is CASKGIGSGAYYEQYF. In DNA, the CDR3 is TGCGCCAGCAAGGGAATCGGGTCAGGGGCTTACTACGAGCAGTACTTC.

CDR3 in amino acids: CASSHLGQGNTEAFF. For the CDR3, the DNA is TGCGCCAGCAGCCACCTCGGACAGGGAAACACTGAAGCTTTCTTT. The genes are TRBV4-1 and TRBJ1-1, with 8 positions matching TRBD1. This CDR3 region has 15 residues. V shed 3 bases, J shed 2 bases, and the junction held 5 bases outside the gene matches. Looked up from germline, CDR1 is MGHRA and CDR2 is YSYEKL.

This clone was found once. The same CDR3 arises from other DNA sequences in this sample as well. This sequence joins TRBV5-4 and TRBJ1-1; unclear D gene. CDR1 is SGHNT and CDR2 is YYREEE in the germline V gene (reference sequence). The CDR3 is 14 amino acids. V shed 0 bases and J shed 0 bases, with 6 bases lying between them. In DNA, the CDR3 is TGTGCCAGCAGCTTGGACGGGTTGAACACTGAAGCTTTCTTT. Encoded protein: CASSLDGLNTEAFF.

CDR3: CASSFGSSVRWDEQFF. The CDR3 nucleotides are TGTGCCAGCAGTTTCGGCAGCTCGGTCCGTTGGGATGAGCAGTTCTTC. The V call is TRBV27, the J call TRBJ2-1; D is undetermined. The length of the CDR3 is 16 residues. Germline CDR1 is MNHEY and CDR2 is SMNVEV (reference sequence). V lost 3 bases, J lost 8 bases, and 20 bases lay in between.

The chain employs TRBV13 and TRBJ1-2; 7 nucleotides line up with TRBD1. The V segment lost 1 base and the J segment 0 bases; nucleotides outside the gene matches: 2. The CDR3 has 15 amino acids. CDR1 PRHDT and CDR2 FYEKMQ come from the germline V gene (reference sequence). CDR3 loop: CASSLEGAANYGYTF. The DNA of the CDR3 is TGTGCCAGCAGCTTAGAGGGGGCGGCTAACTATGGCTACACCTTC.